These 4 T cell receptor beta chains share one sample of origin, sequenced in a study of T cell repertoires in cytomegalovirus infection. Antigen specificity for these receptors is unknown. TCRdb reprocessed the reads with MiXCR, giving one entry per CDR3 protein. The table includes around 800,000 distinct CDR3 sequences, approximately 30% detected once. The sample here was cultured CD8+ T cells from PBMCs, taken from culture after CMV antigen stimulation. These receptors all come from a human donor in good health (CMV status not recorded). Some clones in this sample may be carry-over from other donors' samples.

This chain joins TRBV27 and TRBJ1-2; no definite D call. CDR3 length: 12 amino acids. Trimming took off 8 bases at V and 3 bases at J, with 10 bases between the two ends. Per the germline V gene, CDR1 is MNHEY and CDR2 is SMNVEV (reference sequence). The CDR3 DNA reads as TGTGCCAGCTCAGGCCCGGACTATGGCTACACCTTC. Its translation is CASSGPDYGYTF.

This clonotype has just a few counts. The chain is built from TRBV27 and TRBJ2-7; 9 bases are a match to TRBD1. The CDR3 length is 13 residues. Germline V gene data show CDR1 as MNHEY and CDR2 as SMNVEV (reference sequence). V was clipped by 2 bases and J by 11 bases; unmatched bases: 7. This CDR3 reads CASSLGTGGGKYF. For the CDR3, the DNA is TGTGCCAGCAGTTTAGGAACAGGGGGCGGAAAGTACTTC.

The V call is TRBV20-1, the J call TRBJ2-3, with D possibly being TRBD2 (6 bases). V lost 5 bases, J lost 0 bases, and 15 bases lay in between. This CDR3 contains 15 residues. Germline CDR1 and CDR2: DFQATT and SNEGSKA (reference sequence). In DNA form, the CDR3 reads TGCAGTGCTCCCCGGGACTCTACTAGCACAGATACGCAGTATTTT. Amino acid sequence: CSAPRDSTSTDTQYF.

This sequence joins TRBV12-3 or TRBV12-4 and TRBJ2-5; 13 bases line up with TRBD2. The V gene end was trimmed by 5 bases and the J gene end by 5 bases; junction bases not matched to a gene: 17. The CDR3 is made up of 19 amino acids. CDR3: CASSASSLTSGGARETQYF. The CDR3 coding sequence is TGTGCCAGCAGTGCCAGTAGTCTCACTAGCGGGGGGGCCCGGGAGACCCAGTACTTC.